Each of the 27 T cell receptor beta chains below was sequenced from the same sample in a study of cytomegalovirus exposure and HLA in healthy donors. PCR involved 60 Vbeta and 13 Jbeta primers. Measured with immunoSEQ multiplex PCR; TCRdb has only the in-frame clones, and not every one. In the table there are approximately 160,000 clones, 68% of which are singletons. The specimen sequenced was PBMCs. Receptors originate from a man between 50 and 59 years old in good health and CMV-seronegative.

The rearrangement links TRBV27 to TRBJ1-2; the D gene is possibly TRBD1 (6 bases). This CDR3 spans 15 amino acids. V shed 2 bases and J shed 5 bases, with 15 bases lying between them. Germline V CDR1 and CDR2: MNHEY, SMNVEV (reference sequence). The CDR3, as DNA: TGTGCCAGCAGTTTAAGCGGGGGCGCTGGGTATGGCTACACCTTC. Amino acid sequence: CASSLSGGAGYGYTF.

J is TRBJ2-7 and V is TRBV6-5; D not resolved. The CDR3 length is 14 residues. V was trimmed by 2 bases and J by 3 bases, leaving 11 bases between them. Germline V lookup: CDR1 MNHEY, CDR2 SVGAGI. The CDR3 DNA reads as TGTGCCAGCAGTTACGGTACGTCGGGCTACGAGCAGTACTTC. Translation gives CASSYGTSGYEQYF.

The chain couples TRBV7-9 to TRBJ2-3; 14 bases agree with TRBD2. The trim removed 6 bases at V and 4 bases at J, leaving 3 bases unmatched. CDR1 is SEHNR and CDR2 is FQNEAQ in the germline V gene (reference sequence). The CDR3 is made up of 15 amino acids. This CDR3 reads CASRTSGGAADTQYF. Written as DNA, the CDR3 is TGTGCCAGCAGGACTAGCGGGGGGGCCGCAGATACGCAGTATTTT.

The genes are TRBV4-1 and TRBJ2-1; D is unclear. V was pared by 4 bases and J by 8 bases, with 12 bases between. Per germline, CDR1 MGHRA and CDR2 YSYEKL. The CDR3 covers 13 residues. The CDR3 DNA follows: TGCGCCAGCAGCCTATCACGGAGCCATGAGCAGTTCTTC. Translating gives CASSLSRSHEQFF.

This clone was counted once. Distinct nucleotide sequences in the sample also encode this CDR3. The V and J genes are TRBV18 and TRBJ2-2; the match to TRBD1 covers 12 bases. CDR1 and CDR2 from the germline V gene are KGHSH and LQKENI. Trimming took 3 bases from V and 4 from J; bases not matched to a gene: 0. There are 15 residues in the CDR3. CDR3 bases: TGTGCCAGCTCACCGGGACAGGGGGCCACCGGGGAGCTGTTTTTT. This translates into CASSPGQGATGELFF.

The V gene is TRBV5-1, the J gene TRBJ2-1, with TRBD1 matching 10 bases. The CDR3 length is 14 residues. J gave up 8 bases and V 4 bases, and 6 bases lay outside the gene matches. Germline V gene data show CDR1 as SGHRS and CDR2 as YFSETQ. The CDR3: CASSQGQGFDEQFF. The CDR3 coding sequence is TGCGCCAGCAGCCAGGGACAGGGGTTTGATGAGCAGTTCTTC.

The CDR3: CASSLGSLAGAQETQYF. DNA for the CDR3: TGTGCCAGCAGTTTAGGATCCCTAGCGGGGGCTCAAGAGACCCAGTACTTC. The genes are TRBV27 and TRBJ2-5; 10 nucleotides align to TRBD2. V shed 2 bases and J 2 bases; nucleotides not matched to a gene: 8. There are 17 residues in the CDR3. The germline V gene encodes CDR1 MNHEY and CDR2 SMNVEV (reference sequence).

CDR3 DNA sequence: TGTGCCAGCAGGCAGGACAGGGGGCAAGCCGGGGAGCTGTTTTTT. Its translation: CASRQDRGQAGELFF. The chain has TRBV6-1 and TRBJ2-2; TRBD1 agrees at 11 bases. This CDR3 region has 15 residues. CDR1 is MNHNS, CDR2 SASEGT, per germline. V trimming: 6 bases; J trimming: 6 bases; junction bases outside the gene matches: 6.

This clone was counted only a few times. The chain joins TRBV5-1 to TRBJ1-1; D gene ambiguous. With 1 base removed from V and 3 bases from J, the gap between germline ends came to 10 bases. The CDR3 has 14 residues. The germline V gene encodes CDR1 SGHRS and CDR2 YFSETQ. CDR3 in amino acids: CASSLFRTDTEAFF. The CDR3 bases are TGCGCCAGCAGCTTGTTCAGGACTGACACTGAAGCTTTCTTT.

The chain employs TRBV5-1 and TRBJ2-3; 10 positions agree with TRBD1. Unmatched junction bases numbered 10, after V lost 0 bases and J lost 3 bases. Germline V gives CDR1 SGHRS, CDR2 YFSETQ. The CDR3 covers 18 residues. The CDR3 here is CASSLGQGADTRTDTQYF. CDR3 nucleotide sequence: TGCGCCAGCAGCTTGGGACAGGGGGCAGATACAAGGACAGATACGCAGTATTTT.

The chain is built from TRBV19 and TRBJ2-2; D might be TRBD1 (6 bases). The CDR3 runs 15 residues. The germline CDR1 and CDR2 sequences are LNHDA and SQIVND (reference sequence). V lost 5 bases to trimming and J lost 6 bases, with 16 bases between them. The CDR3 DNA reads as TGTGCCAGTAGTTCCAGGGGCGATCTACCCGGGGAGCTGTTTTTT. Translating gives CASSSRGDLPGELFF.

This clone was counted a single time. The chain is built from TRBV11-2 and TRBJ1-2; D is perhaps TRBD1 (5 bases). Germline V lookup: CDR1 SGHAT, CDR2 FQNNGV. V was clipped by 0 bases and J by 4 bases, with 15 bases between them. The CDR3 spans 16 residues. CDR3 in DNA: TGTGCCAGCAGCTTAGATCGGGCAGGGCCCCTCTATGGCTACACCTTC. Translating it yields CASSLDRAGPLYGYTF.

V usage is TRBV4-3 and J usage is TRBJ2-7, with 8 bases fitting TRBD2. Losses at the gene ends were 0 bases for V and 5 bases for J; bases not matched to a gene: 6. The CDR3 has 15 residues. The germline CDR1 and CDR2 sequences are LGHNA and YSLEER. The CDR3 region is CASSQDAGGVNEQYF. DNA of the CDR3: TGCGCCAGCAGCCAAGATGCGGGGGGCGTCAACGAGCAGTACTTC.

Comments on this clone: This CDR3 is missing its conserved last phenylalanine or tryptophan, likely due to a read error. Because the CDR3's place on the DNA is in doubt, the DNA is left out and the CDR3 is given as listed by TCRdb. CDR3 in amino acids: CASSFGQPGADL. The V and J genes are TRBV7-9 and TRBJ1-1. Germline CDR1 SEHNR, CDR2 FQNEAQ (reference sequence). Ends included, the CDR3 has 12 residues.

This rearrangement joins TRBV14 to TRBJ1-5, with D unresolved. V gave up 8 bases and J gave up 7 bases, with 15 bases separating them. This CDR3 spans 13 amino acids. The germline gives CDR1 SGHDN, CDR2 FVKESK. The CDR3 protein is CASAGSEGQPQHF. The CDR3 nucleotides are TGTGCCAGCGCCGGATCAGAGGGCCAGCCCCAGCATTTT.

The rearrangement joins TRBV6-5 to TRBJ1-2, with 9 bases fitting TRBD1. CDR1 and CDR2 from the germline V gene are MNHEY and SVGAGI. Trimming took 2 bases from V and 6 from J; bases not matched to a gene: 4. The CDR3 consists of 14 residues. CDR3: CASSYDRGGNGYTF. The CDR3 region has the DNA TGTGCCAGCAGTTACGACAGGGGGGGTAATGGCTACACCTTC.

This chain joins TRBV5-1 and TRBJ2-3; 11 nucleotides align to TRBD2. J gave up 5 bases and V 0 bases, and 5 bases lay outside the gene matches. This CDR3 is built from 16 residues. The germline CDR1 and CDR2 sequences are SGHRS and YFSETQ. DNA of the CDR3: TGCGCCAGCAGCTTGGGGGGGACTAGCGGAGTAGATACGCAGTATTTT. It encodes CASSLGGTSGVDTQYF.

The chain carries TRBV4-2 and TRBJ2-2; the match to TRBD2 covers 8 bases. This CDR3 is 19 amino acids long. Germline V CDR1 and CDR2: LGHNA, YNFKEQ. V shed 0 bases and J 5 bases; nucleotides not matched to a gene: 14. The CDR3 loop is CASSQDTPRAAGVTGELFF. The CDR3 DNA sequence: TGTGCCAGCAGCCAAGATACCCCAAGGGCAGCGGGGGTTACCGGGGAGCTGTTTTTT.

The chain couples TRBV7-2 to TRBJ1-5, with D unclear. The V end lost 3 bases, the J end lost 6 bases, and 9 bases lay between the germline ends. Germline loops: CDR1 SGHTA, CDR2 FQGNSA. The CDR3 covers 13 residues. In DNA, the CDR3 is TGTGCCAGCAGCTTTTCGGGTTCTCAGCCCCAGCATTTT. This gives the protein CASSFSGSQPQHF. The full variable domain, in which reference TRBV7-2 and TRBJ1-5 provide the parts outside the CDR3, is GAGVSQSPSNKVTEKGKDVELRCDPISGHTALYWYRQSLGQGLEFLIYFQGNSAPDKSGLPSDRFSAERTGGSVSTLTIQRTQQEDSAVYLCASSFSGSQPQHFGDGTRLSIL.

This CDR3 is CASRGDGRYEQYF. In nucleotides, the CDR3 is TGTGCCAGTAGGGGTGACGGACGCTACGAGCAGTACTTC. V usage is TRBV6-1 and J usage is TRBJ2-5, with D tentatively TRBD1 (5 bases). The last part of the DNA fits TRBJ2-7 better; the J call may be wrong. CDR1 and CDR2 from the germline V gene are MNHNS and SASEGT. This CDR3 region has 13 residues.

The chain carries TRBV9 and TRBJ2-3; 10 bases match TRBD2. Trimming at V came to 0 bases and at J to 4 bases, leaving 2 bases not matched to a gene. The CDR3 has 15 amino acids. Germline V gene data show CDR1 as SGDLS and CDR2 as YYNGEE. The CDR3: CASSVASGGSDTQYF. As DNA, the CDR3 is TGTGCCAGCAGCGTAGCTAGCGGGGGATCAGATACGCAGTATTTT.

The chain uses TRBV19 and TRBJ1-4, with D hard to call. Trimming took off 2 bases at V and 7 bases at J, with 17 bases between the two ends. The CDR3 is 16 residues long. The V gene's germline CDR1 is LNHDA and CDR2 SQIVND (reference sequence). The CDR3 sequence is CASSIRLGLAGEKLFF. The CDR3, as DNA: TGTGCCAGTAGTATACGACTCGGGCTTGCGGGTGAAAAACTGTTTTTT.

This chain links TRBV4-1 with TRBJ1-4; 11 bases fit TRBD1. V lost 5 bases, J lost 8 bases, and 10 bases stayed unmatched. Germline V gene sequence: CDR1 MGHRA, CDR2 YSYEKL. The CDR3 extends over 16 amino acids. CDR3 residues: CASSGQWGQGGEKLFF. For the CDR3, the DNA is TGCGCCAGCAGCGGGCAGTGGGGACAGGGGGGCGAAAAACTGTTTTTT.

The chain employs TRBV5-1 and TRBJ2-7, with a possible D match to TRBD2 (5 bases). Germline-derived CDR1 and CDR2 are SGHRS and YFSETQ. The CDR3 loop spans 14 amino acids. V lost 5 bases to trimming and J lost 2 bases, with 14 bases between them. The CDR3 nucleotides are TGCGCCAGCAGGTCCGGACTTCAGACCTACGAGCAGTACTTC. This gives the protein CASRSGLQTYEQYF.

This chain joins TRBV19 and TRBJ1-2, with 11 positions matching TRBD1. Germline lookup yields CDR1 LNHDA and CDR2 SQIVND (reference sequence). J was trimmed by 2 bases and V by 5 bases; bases with no gene match: 4. This CDR3 is built from 15 residues. CDR3 coding DNA: TGTGCCAGTAGTCCTCGGACAGGGGGCAACTATGGCTACACCTTC. Translated, it gives CASSPRTGGNYGYTF.

The chain joins TRBV21-1 to TRBJ1-4. TRBV21-1 is given as a pseudogene. The CDR3 spans 15 residues. The CDR3 is CASSKAGERDEKLFF. CDR3 bases: TGTGCCAGCAGCAAAGCGGGGGAGCGGGATGAAAAACTGTTTTTT.

Concerning this clone itself: This CDR3 is also generated by other DNA sequences in the sample. J is TRBJ1-2 and V is TRBV19; no definite D call. The CDR3 runs 12 residues. Looked up from germline, CDR1 is LNHDA and CDR2 is SQIVND (reference sequence). V was cut by 5 bases and J by 4 bases, with 8 bases left in between. The CDR3 here is CASSPSGYGYTF. The CDR3, as DNA: TGTGCCAGTAGTCCCTCAGGCTATGGCTACACCTTC.